These T cell receptor beta chains were read from a single sample in a study of T cells in narcolepsy. TCRdb's copy holds only in-frame clones and misses some; the assay was immunoSEQ multiplex PCR. The table lists around 30,000 clones, roughly 88% of them singletons, with 0.95% to 1.5% in the top ten. Specimen: CD45RA- memory CD4+ T cells from PBMCs. These receptors all stem from a human donor with narcolepsy. The CDR3 runs from the conserved cysteine through the conserved F or W. The order of the fields is D gene, clone size, V gene, J gene, CDR3 protein, CDR3 DNA. A D gene is named only where the DNA matches it firmly. Expanded clones get a size class; other rows say once, few or many, or leave the size out.

>-|-|TRBV21-1|TRBJ1-2
CASSAQGSRYTF
TGTGCCAGCAGCGCTCAGGGTTCACGCTACACCTTC
>-|-|TRBV7-2|TRBJ1-5
CASSREGGRQPQHF
TGTGCCAGCAGTCGTGAAGGGGGGAGACAGCCCCAGCATTTT
>-|once|TRBV29-1|TRBJ1-2
CSVGDAPNYGYTF
TGCAGCGTTGGGGACGCCCCTAACTATGGCTACACCTTC
>-|-|TRBV4-3|TRBJ1-3
CASSRGTDSGNTIYF
TGCGCCAGCAGCCGTGGGACGGACTCTGGAAACACCATATATTTT
>TRBD2|-|TRBV11-3|TRBJ2-3
CASSLALGGGSTDTQYF
TGTGCCAGCAGCTTAGCTCTTGGCGGGGGTAGCACAGATACGCAGTATTTT
>-|once|TRBV10-2|TRBJ2-3
CASSDYSTLTDTQYF
TGCGCCAGCAGTGATTACTCGACTCTCACAGATACGCAGTATTTT
>-|-|TRBV11-2|TRBJ1-1
CASRLREATGGVTEAFF
TGTGCCAGCAGGCTGAGGGAGGCCACAGGCGGTGTCACTGAAGCTTTCTTT
>TRBD2|-|TRBV10-1|TRBJ2-1
CASSPSGSRDEQFF
TGCGCCAGCAGTCCTAGCGGGAGCAGGGATGAGCAGTTCTTC
>-|-|TRBV5-1|TRBJ1-6
CASSYNRDNSPLHF
TGCGCCAGCAGCTATAATAGGGATAATTCACCCCTCCACTTT
>-|-|TRBV9|TRBJ2-3
CASSTREGHTDTQYF
TGTGCCAGCAGCACCCGAGAGGGTCACACAGATACGCAGTATTTT
>TRBD1|-|TRBV5-1|TRBJ2-4
CASSPGQGGAKNIQYF
TGCGCCAGCAGCCCTGGACAGGGGGGGGCCAAAAACATTCAGTACTTC
>-|-|TRBV6-1|TRBJ2-7
CASSVATTYEQYF
TGTGCCAGCAGTGTAGCGACTACCTACGAGCAGTACTTC
>-|-|TRBV5-5|TRBJ1-1
CASSLVYGNTEAFF
TGTGCCAGCAGCTTGGTGTACGGGAACACTGAAGCTTTCTTT
>-|-|TRBV28|TRBJ1-5
CASSFGRGRFPQHF
TGTGCCAGCAGTTTTGGTAGGGGAAGGTTTCCCCAGCATTTT
>-|-|TRBV4-2|TRBJ1-2
CASSQERGGPYGYTF
TGTGCCAGCAGCCAAGAAAGGGGGGGTCCCTATGGCTACACCTTC
>TRBD1|-|TRBV28|TRBJ1-4
CATSPSGTGNQELFF
TGTGCCACCTCCCCCTCCGGGACAGGGAATCAAGAACTGTTTTTT
>-|-|TRBV6-1|TRBJ2-6
CASRKVSSGANVLTF
TGTGCCAGCAGGAAAGTTAGCTCTGGGGCCAACGTCCTGACTTTC
>-|-|TRBV10-3|TRBJ1-4
CAISEGRGEKLFF
TGTGCCATCAGTGAGGGAAGGGGAGAAAAACTGTTTTTT
>-|few|TRBV5-3|TRBJ1-5
CASSAGTERVQPQHF
TGTGCCAGCAGCGCGGGGACGGAGAGGGTTCAGCCCCAGCATTTT
>-|-|TRBV28|TRBJ1-6
CASSSPGTNALLNNLHF
TGTGCCAGCAGTTCTCCGGGGACAAACGCATTACTTAATAACCTCCACTTT
>-|-|TRBV6-1|TRBJ2-7
CASSVVRGGYEQYF
TGTGCCAGCAGTGTCGTTAGGGGCGGATACGAGCAGTACTTC
>-|-|TRBV27|TRBJ1-1
CASSPWRSNTEAFF
TGTGCCAGCAGTCCCTGGAGATCGAACACTGAAGCTTTCTTT